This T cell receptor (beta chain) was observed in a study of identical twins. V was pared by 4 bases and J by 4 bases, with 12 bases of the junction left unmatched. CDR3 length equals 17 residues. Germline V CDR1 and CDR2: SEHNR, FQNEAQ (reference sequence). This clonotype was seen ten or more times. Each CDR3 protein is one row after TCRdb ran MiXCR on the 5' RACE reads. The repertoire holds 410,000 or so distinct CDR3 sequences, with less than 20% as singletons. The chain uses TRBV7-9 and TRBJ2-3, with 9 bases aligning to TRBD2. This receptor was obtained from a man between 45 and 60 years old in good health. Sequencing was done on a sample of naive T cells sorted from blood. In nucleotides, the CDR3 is TGTGCCAGCAGCTCCCCACCCCTAGCGGGGACTTCAGATACGCAGTATTTT. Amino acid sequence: CASSSPPLAGTSDTQYF.